The source of this T cell receptor beta chain is a study of PD-1 blockade in classical Hodgkin lymphoma. General study points: Baseline diversity in complete responders resembled that of newly diagnosed patients. Newly diagnosed patients reportedly had lower baseline TCR diversity than healthy donors. Prior therapy or disease activity may underlie the repertoire differences, whose causes remain undefined. By C4D1, CD4+ diversity increased significantly, especially in complete responders.

Profiled with immunoSEQ multiplex PCR; TCRdb holds only in-frame clones, not every one. The sample comprises about 26,000 clones, 67% of which are singletons, and roughly 10% rests with the top ten. Note on this clone: The antigen is not known.

The CDR3 consists of 13 residues. V gave up 5 bases and J gave up 2 bases, with 10 bases separating them. The germline CDR1 and CDR2 sequences are LNHDA and SQIVND (reference sequence). Autologous stem cell transplantation was followed by relapse in every patient, and brentuximab vedotin exposure varied. The sequence was collected from a human donor with classical Hodgkin lymphoma. The sample was peripheral blood mononuclear cells (PBMCs), taken before the second cycle of nivolumab. The chain has TRBV19 and TRBJ2-7; no firm D call. The CDR3 nucleotides read TGTGCCAGTAGTTACCAGGATACCTACGAGCAGTACTTC. Translation gives CASSYQDTYEQYF.